The 10 T cell receptor beta chains in this list originate from one sample, sequenced in a study of T cells in women clearing cervical HPV infection. Here immunoSEQ multiplex PCR was the method, and the copy in TCRdb shows in-frame clones only, minus some. Here the sample table reports around 39,000 clones. The sequenced sample was blood buffy coat. The source of these receptors is a woman aged 18 to 75 with a cervical HPV16 infection that either progressed to CIN3+ or cleared (not recorded which).

As for this clone: Read coverage stops 3 residues before the CDR3 terminus; the germline J gene supplies the remainder. This rearrangement joins TRBV7-9 to TRBJ2-7, with 8 bases identical to TRBD1. The germline gives CDR1 SEHNR, CDR2 FQNEAQ (reference sequence). The trim removed 4 bases at V and 1 base at J, leaving 3 bases unmatched. This CDR3 is built from 14 residues. The DNA read from the CDR3 is TGTGCCAGCAGCTCCTGGACAGGGTCCTACGAG. It codes for CASSSWTGSYE. The CDR3 in full is CASSSWTGSYEQYF.

A remark on this clone: Read data end 3 residues before the CDR3 end; the end is taken from the germline J gene. The chain employs TRBV4-2 and TRBJ2-4; 9 bases fit TRBD2. V gave up 4 bases and J gave up 0 bases; unmatched junction bases: 16. Germline loops: CDR1 LGHNA, CDR2 YNFKEQ. The CDR3 covers 20 residues. CDR3 in amino acids: CASSRGGGRAVEGAKNIQYF. CDR3 bases read: TGTGCCAGCAGCCGAGGGGGCGGGAGGGCCGTTGAAGGAGCCAAAAACATT.

As for this clone: The CDR3 extends 3 residues past the end of the read, so its final part is completed from the germline J gene. The V gene is TRBV7-8, the J gene TRBJ1-2; 11 nucleotides align to TRBD1. CDR1 is SGHVS, CDR2 FQNEAQ, per germline. This CDR3 spans 15 amino acids. V dropped 6 bases and J dropped 6; count of bases not matched to a gene: 9. CDR3 region: CASSPSRDRGNGYTF. The CDR3 bases that were read are TGTGCCAGCAGTCCCTCCCGGGACAGGGGGAATGGC.

As to this clone: The CDR3 end falls 3 residues outside the read, so it is completed with the germline J gene. V and J are TRBV27 and TRBJ1-2, with D hard to call. CDR3 size: 15 residues. Trimming took off 6 bases at V and 6 bases at J, with 20 bases between the two ends. Germline V lookup: CDR1 MNHEY, CDR2 SMNVEV (reference sequence). The CDR3 DNA, read in part, is TGTGCCAGCAGCCACCTCCGCAGGACTGGGGATGGC. It is translated as CASSHLRRTGDG. The full CDR3 protein reads CASSHLRRTGDGYTF.

Of note for this clone: The CDR3 end falls 3 residues outside the read, so it is completed with the germline J gene. The gene calls are TRBV7-2 and TRBJ1-1; D is ambiguous. CDR3 length equals 14 residues. Trimming took 3 bases from V and 6 from J, leaving 14 bases between them. The germline V gene has CDR1 SGHTA and CDR2 FQGNSA. CDR3 bases read: TGTGCCAGCAGCTTTGACCGCGGTAACTCTGAA. It translates to CASSFDRGNSE. The whole CDR3 sequence is CASSFDRGNSEAFF. The full variable domain, in which reference TRBV7-2 and TRBJ1-1 provide the parts outside the CDR3, is GAGVSQSPSNKVTEKGKDVELRCDPISGHTALYWYRQSLGQGLEFLIYFQGNSAPDKSGLPSDRFSAERTGGSVSTLTIQRTQQEDSAVYLCASSFDRGNSEAFFGQGTRLTVV.

On this clone itself: The CDR3 goes on 3 residues after the read ends, and that part is filled in from the germline J gene. The rearrangement uses TRBV14 and TRBJ2-2; D is perhaps TRBD2 (6 bases). The V end was cut by 0 bases, the J end by 0 bases, with 11 bases between. Germline V lookup: CDR1 SGHDN, CDR2 FVKESK. The CDR3 runs 17 residues. The CDR3 here is CASSQESGRTNTGELFF. Incomplete CDR3 DNA: TGTGCCAGCAGCCAAGAGTCAGGGAGGACGAACACCGGGGAG.

A remark on this clone: The read is 3 residues too short to cover the CDR3 end, so that end is filled in from the germline J gene. The rearrangement links TRBV7-6 to TRBJ2-3, with D maybe TRBD1 (6 bases). The CDR3 extends over 13 amino acids. Germline values: CDR1 SGHVS, CDR2 FNYEAQ. V lost 4 bases and J 3 bases, leaving 8 bases between the germline ends. CDR3 sequence: CASSSQGTDTQYF. The part of the CDR3 DNA that was read is TGTGCCAGCAGCTCACAGGGAACAGATACG.

About this clone: The read halts 3 residues ahead of the CDR3 end, with the missing end drawn from the germline J gene. This sequence joins TRBV19 and TRBJ2-5, with 7 nucleotides matching TRBD1. The CDR3 spans 13 residues. Trimming at V came to 6 bases and at J to 3 bases, leaving 4 bases not matched to a gene. Germline values: CDR1 LNHDA, CDR2 SQIVND (reference sequence). Partial CDR3 DNA: TGTGCCAGTAGACACGGGACAGAAGAGACC. Residues: CASRHGTEET. The entire CDR3 sequence reads CASRHGTEETQYF.

On this clone: The read falls 3 residues short of the CDR3 end, and the missing part is taken from the germline J gene. V and J are TRBV7-2 and TRBJ1-5, with 8 bases that match TRBD1. Germline V gene data show CDR1 as SGHTA and CDR2 as FQGNSA. J lost 8 bases, V lost 5 bases, and 5 bases had no gene match. The CDR3 extends over 13 amino acids. Here the CDR3 reads CASSQDREKPQHF. The CDR3 bases that were read are TGTGCCAGCAGCCAGGACAGGGAGAAGCCC. Complete variable domain (other parts from reference TRBV7-2 and TRBJ1-5): GAGVSQSPSNKVTEKGKDVELRCDPISGHTALYWYRQSLGQGLEFLIYFQGNSAPDKSGLPSDRFSAERTGGSVSTLTIQRTQQEDSAVYLCASSQDREKPQHFGDGTRLSIL.

A remark on this clone: The sequenced fragment ends 3 residues before the CDR3 boundary, so the rest is inferred from the germline J gene. The chain carries TRBV19 and TRBJ2-2; D tentatively fits TRBD1 or TRBD2 (6 bases each). Deletions cut 11 bases from V and 0 bases from J, with 25 bases between. This CDR3 is 18 amino acids long. Germline V gene sequence: CDR1 LNHDA, CDR2 SQIVND (reference sequence). CDR3 DNA (partial): TGTGCCGGTGGTAGGACAGCACCAGGAGGGGCGAACACCGGGGAG. Its protein product is CAGGRTAPGGANTGE. The whole CDR3 sequence reads CAGGRTAPGGANTGELFF.